The subject of this entry is one T cell receptor (beta chain). What it recognizes is unknown. These data belong to a study of T cell responses to AZD1222 COVID-19 vaccine. Study information: Second-dose recipients at about 4 or about 12 weeks were treated as one pooled group. Notes on the study in general: Distributed over spike, vaccine-associated CD4 TCRs predominated at 160-218 and 743-854. Among spike-specific TCRs, nearly half reportedly target unmutated variant regions. Females made up more of the donors, who were largely white British, and clonal diversity may have come out too low.

CDR1 is SGHNT, CDR2 YYREEE, per germline (reference sequence). J gave up 5 bases and V 0 bases, and 7 bases lay outside the gene matches. The CDR3 runs to 15 residues. Method: immunoSEQ multiplex PCR; TCRdb's copy keeps in-frame clones and lacks some. The repertoire has 110,000 to 150,000 clones, approximately 89% of them found once; the top ten carry approximately 4.5%. This receptor was taken from an adult in good health. J is TRBJ2-7 and V is TRBV5-4; 8 positions match TRBD1. The sample in question was peripheral blood, obtained on day 0 of AZD1222 vaccination. The CDR3 here is CASSLEDREVDEQYF. In DNA, the CDR3 is TGTGCCAGCAGCTTGGAGGACAGGGAGGTGGACGAGCAGTACTTC. The complete variable domain, with remaining parts taken from reference TRBV5-4 and TRBJ2-7, reads ETGVTQSPTHLIKTRGQQVTLRCSSQSGHNTVSWYQQALGQGPQFIFQYYREEENGRGNFPPRFSGLQFPNYSSELNVNALELDDSALYLCASSLEDREVDEQYFGPGTRLTVT.